This section outlines one T cell receptor beta chain sequence together with its context. These data originate in a study of blood T cell repertoires in COVID-19. Study summary: The United States, Italy and Spain supplied acute and convalescent COVID-19 samples. In each case, the material was cDNA or gDNA derived from T cells, B-cell-depleted T cells, or PBMCs.

In the original processing: Amplification with reference gene primers provided the estimates of nucleated cell counts. Here immunoSEQ multiplex PCR was the method, and the copy in TCRdb shows in-frame clones only, minus some. D and trimming were read from the DNA, whereas the V and J calls and clone size are those reported in that table. Among roughly 190,000 clones listed, roughly nine tenths were seen once. V was shortened by 2 bases and J by 7 bases, with 14 bases between the two germline ends. This CDR3 region has 14 residues. Germline CDR1 MGHRA, CDR2 YSYEKL. This clonotype was obtained from a man in his 60s with active or convalescent COVID-19. Sequenced input: peripheral blood. The rearrangement uses TRBV4-1 and TRBJ1-1; D is uncertain. CDR3 in DNA: TGCGCCAGCAGCCAACTCTTCCTCGGCGGTGAAGCTTTCTTT. It yields the protein CASSQLFLGGEAFF.